The rows below give T cell receptor beta chains drawn from one sample of a study of chemoradiotherapy in HPV16-positive cancers. TCRdb's copy holds only in-frame clones and misses some; the assay was immunoSEQ multiplex PCR. Of roughly 20,000 clones in the sample, more than 75% are singletons; the top ten hold around 3.7%. Sequencing was performed on blood, taken from a patient who underwent chemoradiotherapy. All receptors derive from a human donor with HPV-associated anogenital cancer. The CDR3 runs from the conserved cysteine through the conserved F or W. A D gene is named only where the DNA matches it firmly. Clone size, where shown, is once, few, many, or a class for clones that have expanded.

TRBJ1-2 . TRBV7-3 . CASSLQTNYGYTF TGTGCCAGCAGCTTACAGACTAACTATGGCTACACCTTC
TRBJ1-3 . TRBV29-1 once CSVGRGNTIYF TGCAGCGTTGGACGGGGAAACACCATATATTTT
TRBJ2-3 TRBD2 TRBV19 . CASSISSGGADTQYF TGTGCCAGTAGTATTTCTAGCGGGGGCGCAGATACGCAGTATTTT
TRBJ1-6 . TRBV6-1 . CASSEPTGRNSPLHF TGTGCCAGCAGTGAACCGACAGGCAGGAATTCACCCCTCCACTTT
TRBJ1-2 TRBD1 TRBV2 . CASTVSGTGSYGYTF TGTGCCAGCACTGTTTCGGGGACAGGTTCCTATGGCTACACCTTC
TRBJ1-1 TRBD1 TRBV15 few CATSPSGGRISEAFF TGTGCCACCAGCCCATCAGGGGGACGTATTTCTGAAGCTTTCTTT
TRBJ1-1 . TRBV18 . CASSPPNPEGNTEAFF TGTGCCAGCTCACCACCCAATCCCGAGGGGAACACTGAAGCTTTCTTT
TRBJ2-3 TRBD2 TRBV6-1 . CASSEWGLAGEDTQYF TGTGCCAGCAGTGAATGGGGGTTGGCGGGGGAAGATACGCAGTATTTT
TRBJ1-6 . TRBV7-6 . CASSLQGYNSPLHF TGTGCCAGCAGCTTACAGGGGTATAATTCACCCCTCCACTTT
TRBJ1-6 TRBD1 TRBV19 . CASKRQGDSPLHF TGTGCCAGTAAACGGCAGGGGGACTCACCCCTCCACTTT
TRBJ1-6 TRBD1 TRBV4-2 few CASSSGTDNSPLHF TGTGCCAGCAGCTCCGGGACAGATAATTCACCCCTCCACTTT
TRBJ1-5 . TRBV5-5 . CASSLGARDGSIQHF TGTGCCAGCAGCTTGGGAGCGCGGGACGGTAGTATCCAGCATTTT
TRBJ1-3 . TRBV7-6 . CASSFSLGSSGNTIYF TGTGCCAGCAGCTTCTCCTTGGGGAGCTCTGGAAACACCATATATTTT
TRBJ2-7 TRBD2 TRBV5-4 . CASSLGLAERAF TGTGCCAGCAGCTTGGGACTAGCGGAACGGGCCTTC
TRBJ1-2 TRBD1 TRBV2 . CASSEALRTGASYGYTF TGTGCCAGCAGTGAAGCGTTACGAACAGGGGCCAGCTATGGCTACACCTTC
TRBJ2-7 . TRBV6-6 . CASSYGSGYEQYF TGTGCCAGCAGTTATGGTAGCGGATACGAGCAGTACTTC
TRBJ2-2 TRBD1 TRBV6-6 . CASPRGQGTGELFF TGTGCCAGCCCTCGGGGACAGGGGACCGGGGAGCTGTTTTTT
TRBJ2-7 . TRBV2 . CASSEPPGARRPYEQYF TGTGCCAGCAGTGAACCTCCAGGGGCCAGACGCCCCTACGAGCAGTACTTC
TRBJ1-6 . TRBV27 . CASSLAGYNSPLHF TGTGCCAGCAGTTTGGCGGGATATAATTCACCCCTCCACTTT
TRBJ1-1 . TRBV4-2 . CASSRTSNQVTEAFF TGTGCCAGCAGCCGAACGTCAAATCAGGTAACTGAAGCTTTCTTT
TRBJ2-7 . TRBV6-5 . CASSYSGQEQYF TGTGCCAGCAGTTACTCGGGGCAGGAGCAGTACTTC
TRBJ1-5 . TRBV6-4 . CASMDGYNQPQHF TGTGCCAGCATGGACGGATACAATCAGCCCCAGCATTTT
TRBJ2-3 . TRBV9 . CASSPDLLGGGTDTQYF TGTGCCAGCAGCCCGGACCTATTGGGCGGTGGCACAGATACGCAGTATTTT
TRBJ1-5 . TRBV27 . CASSFLRDGNQPQHF TGTGCCAGCAGTTTTCTCAGGGACGGCAATCAGCCCCAGCATTTT
TRBJ2-1 TRBD2 TRBV6-6 . CASSPAGGNHNEQFF TGTGCCAGCAGCCCAGCGGGGGGGAATCACAATGAGCAGTTCTTC
TRBJ1-3 . TRBV5-1 . CASSPLTGTSGNTIYF TGCGCCAGCAGCCCTCTGACTGGGACCTCTGGAAACACCATATATTTT
TRBJ2-2 TRBD1 TRBV7-9 . CASADRANTGELFF TGTGCCAGTGCCGACAGGGCGAACACCGGGGAGCTGTTTTTT
TRBJ1-2 TRBD1 TRBV6-4 . CASSDNEGQGWTF TGTGCCAGCAGTGACAACGAGGGACAGGGCTGGACCTTC
TRBJ1-4 . TRBV25-1 . CASMGPGMTNEKLFF TGTGCCAGCATGGGGCCAGGGATGACTAATGAAAAACTGTTTTTT